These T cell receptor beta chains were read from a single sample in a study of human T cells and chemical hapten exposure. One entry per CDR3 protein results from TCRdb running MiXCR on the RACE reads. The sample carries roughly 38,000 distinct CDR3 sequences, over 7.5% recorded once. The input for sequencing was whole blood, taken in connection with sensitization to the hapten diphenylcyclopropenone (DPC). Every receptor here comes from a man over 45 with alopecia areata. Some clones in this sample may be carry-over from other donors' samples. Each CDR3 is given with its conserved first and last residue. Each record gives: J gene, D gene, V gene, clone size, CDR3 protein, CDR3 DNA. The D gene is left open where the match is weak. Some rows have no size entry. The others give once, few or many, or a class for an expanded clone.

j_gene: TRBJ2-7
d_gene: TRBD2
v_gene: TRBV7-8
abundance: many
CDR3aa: CASSLFRTRSYEQYF
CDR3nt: TGTGCCAGCAGCTTATTTAGGACTAGGTCCTACGAGCAGTACTTC

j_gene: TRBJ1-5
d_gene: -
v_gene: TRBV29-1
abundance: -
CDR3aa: CSVAPENSNQPQHF
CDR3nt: TGCAGCGTTGCCCCAGAGAATAGCAATCAGCCCCAGCATTTT

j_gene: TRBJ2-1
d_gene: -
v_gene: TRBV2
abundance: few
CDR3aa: CASSLLASYNEQFF
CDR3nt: TGTGCCAGCAGCTTACTAGCTTCCTACAATGAGCAGTTCTTC

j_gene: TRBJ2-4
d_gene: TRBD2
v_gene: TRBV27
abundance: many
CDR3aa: CASSLGRLAGKNIQYF
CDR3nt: TGTGCCAGCAGTTTAGGGCGACTAGCGGGGAAAAACATTCAGTACTTC

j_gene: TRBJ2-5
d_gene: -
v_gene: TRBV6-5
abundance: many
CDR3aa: CASSYRDTRETQYF
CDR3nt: TGTGCCAGCAGTTACCGGGACACCCGGGAGACCCAGTACTTC

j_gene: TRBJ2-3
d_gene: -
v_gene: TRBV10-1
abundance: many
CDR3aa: CASTTGTLETDTQYF
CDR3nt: TGCGCCAGCACCACCGGGACCCTAGAAACAGATACGCAGTATTTT

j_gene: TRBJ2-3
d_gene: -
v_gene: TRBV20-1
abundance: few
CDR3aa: CSDGSTDTQYF
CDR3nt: TGCAGTGACGGGAGCACAGATACGCAGTATTTT

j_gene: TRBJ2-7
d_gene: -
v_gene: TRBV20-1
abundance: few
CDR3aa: CSARGGVDYEQYF
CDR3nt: TGCAGTGCTAGGGGCGGGGTGGACTACGAGCAGTACTTC

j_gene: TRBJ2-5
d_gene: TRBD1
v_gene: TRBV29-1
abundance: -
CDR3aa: CSVDGQGARSSETQYF
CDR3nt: TGCAGCGTTGACGGACAGGGGGCACGATCCTCGGAGACCCAGTACTTC

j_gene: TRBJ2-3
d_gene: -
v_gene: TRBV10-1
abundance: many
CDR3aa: CASSGHYRTDTQYF
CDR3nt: TGCGCCAGCAGCGGACACTACCGCACAGATACGCAGTATTTT

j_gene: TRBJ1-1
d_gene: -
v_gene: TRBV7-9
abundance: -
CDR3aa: CASSLEGVEAFF
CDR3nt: TGTGCCAGCAGCTTAGAAGGCGTGGAAGCTTTCTTT

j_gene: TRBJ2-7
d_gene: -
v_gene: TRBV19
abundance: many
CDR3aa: CASSPMAGDEQYF
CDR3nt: TGTGCCAGTAGTCCAATGGCAGGGGACGAGCAGTACTTC

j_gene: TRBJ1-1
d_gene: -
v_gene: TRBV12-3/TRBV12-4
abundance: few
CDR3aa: CASLYMNTEAFF
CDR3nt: TGTGCCAGTCTATACATGAACACTGAAGCTTTCTTT

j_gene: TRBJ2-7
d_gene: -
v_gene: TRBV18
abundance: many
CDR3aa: CASSPRPGAYEQYF
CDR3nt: TGTGCCAGCTCACCACGGCCAGGGGCCTACGAGCAGTACTTC

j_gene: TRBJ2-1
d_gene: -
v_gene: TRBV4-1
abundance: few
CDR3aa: CASSQPRLVRSYNEQFF
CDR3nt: TGCGCCAGCAGCCAACCAAGACTAGTGCGGAGTTACAATGAGCAGTTCTTC

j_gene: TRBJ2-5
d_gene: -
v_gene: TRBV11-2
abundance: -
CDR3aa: CASSLAYQETQYF
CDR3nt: TGTGCCAGCAGCTTAGCATACCAAGAGACCCAGTACTTC

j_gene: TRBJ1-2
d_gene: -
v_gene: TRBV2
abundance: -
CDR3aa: CASSRQATDYGYTF
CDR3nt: TGTGCCAGCAGTAGACAGGCGACTGACTATGGCTACACCTTC

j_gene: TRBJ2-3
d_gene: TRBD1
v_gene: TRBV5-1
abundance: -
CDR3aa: CASSLGQGKDTQYF
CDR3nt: TGCGCCAGCAGCTTGGGACAGGGGAAAGATACGCAGTATTTT

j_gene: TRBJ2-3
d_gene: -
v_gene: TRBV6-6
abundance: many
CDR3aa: CASSYGDGPNTDTQYF
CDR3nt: TGTGCCAGCAGTTACGGGGACGGACCGAATACAGATACGCAGTATTTT

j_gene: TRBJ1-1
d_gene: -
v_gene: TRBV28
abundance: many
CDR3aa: CASESVNTEAFF
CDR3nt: TGTGCCAGCGAGTCGGTGAACACTGAAGCTTTCTTT

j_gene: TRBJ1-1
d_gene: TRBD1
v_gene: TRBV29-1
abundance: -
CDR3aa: CSVDTGGSVEAFF
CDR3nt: TGCAGCGTTGATACAGGGGGCTCCGTAGAAGCTTTCTTT